These 6 T cell receptor beta chains came from one sample sequenced in a study of cytomegalovirus exposure and HLA in healthy donors. The PCR made use of 60 Vbeta and 13 Jbeta primers. TCRdb's table, derived via immunoSEQ multiplex PCR, lists solely in-frame clones and lacks some. This sample carries about 120,000 clones, more than 60% of them seen once, and the ten largest clones take 2.5% to 3.5%. Input material: PBMCs. These receptors were collected from a woman in her thirties or forties in good health and CMV-seropositive.

CDR3: CASSRLVGETQYF. CDR3 sequence (DNA): TGTGCCAGCAGTCGACTAGTCGGAGAGACCCAGTACTTC. The V and J genes are TRBV2 and TRBJ2-5, with D possibly being TRBD2 (6 bases). Per the germline V gene, CDR1 is SNHLY and CDR2 is FYNNEI. This CDR3 spans 13 amino acids. V lost 5 bases and J 4 bases, leaving 11 bases between the germline ends.

The rearrangement uses TRBV7-9 and TRBJ1-1; 9 nucleotides match TRBD1. Germline assignment: CDR1 SEHNR and CDR2 FQNEAQ (reference sequence). The CDR3 loop spans 15 amino acids. V lost 5 bases, J lost 1 base, and 5 bases stayed unmatched. The CDR3 protein is CASSREDRGNTEAFF. For the CDR3, the DNA is TGTGCCAGCAGCCGTGAGGACAGGGGGAACACTGAAGCTTTCTTT.

This chain links TRBV19 with TRBJ2-3; tentatively, D is TRBD2 (6 bases). This CDR3 contains 18 residues. V was shortened by 2 bases and J by 7 bases, with 25 bases between the two germline ends. Germline CDR1 and CDR2: LNHDA and SQIVND (reference sequence). The CDR3 reads CASSIWFEGLTRSNTQYF. The CDR3 nucleotides are TGTGCCAGTAGTATATGGTTTGAGGGACTCACGCGATCGAATACGCAGTATTTT.

This chain uses TRBV7-2 with TRBJ2-7; 9 bases fit TRBD2. The J segment lost 2 bases and the V segment lost 1 base, leaving 3 bases of the junction unmatched. The CDR3 runs to 15 residues. Germline CDR1 reads SGHTA; CDR2 reads FQGNSA. As DNA, the CDR3 is TGTGCCAGCAGCTTAGGTAGCGGGGGAACCTACGAGCAGTACTTC. Translated: CASSLGSGGTYEQYF.

The chain recombines TRBV25-1 with TRBJ1-4; weak D call: TRBD1 (6 bases). V lost 1 base to trimming and J lost 2 bases, with 8 bases between them. From germline, CDR1 is MGHDK and CDR2 SYGVNS. There are 15 residues in the CDR3. The CDR3 protein is CASSESQGTNEKLFF. CDR3 DNA: TGTGCCAGCAGTGAATCCCAGGGGACTAATGAAAAACTGTTTTTT.

The chain uses TRBV4-2 and TRBJ1-1; D not certain. The CDR3 consists of 16 residues. V gave up 0 bases and J gave up 0 bases, with 11 bases separating them. Germline V gene data show CDR1 as LGHNA and CDR2 as YNFKEQ. The CDR3: CASSQEETAMNTEAFF. For the CDR3, the DNA is TGTGCCAGCAGCCAAGAAGAAACAGCTATGAACACTGAAGCTTTCTTT.